These 5 T cell receptor beta chains were all obtained from the same sample, sequenced in a study of shared clonotypes between healthy human individuals (dated by TCRdb to the early 2020s). Receptor amplification or capture employed the immunoSEQ multiplex PCR assay. TCRdb provides this immuneACCESS table in a form limited to in-frame rearrangements. Some clones are lacking; in checked studies, under half of them reflect an unresolved V gene, and why the rest are absent is not known. Recorded for this sample are 2,100,000 or so clones; about 94% of them occurred a single time. Together, the top ten hold roughly 0.13% of the sample. The source material was naive CD4+ T cells sorted from blood. The cell subset or site label here, explained by the study, means: CD45RA+ positively selected. Source of these receptors: a man between 18 and 29 years old in good health.

The gene calls are TRBV9 and TRBJ2-5; the D gene is possibly TRBD2 (6 bases). V lost 0 bases and J lost 5, with 14 bases in between. This CDR3 is 15 amino acids long. Germline CDR1 reads SGDLS; CDR2 reads YYNGEE. The CDR3 coding sequence is TGTGCCAGCAGCGTAGATCCAAGAAGCGGGGAGACCCAGTACTTC. This sequence encodes CASSVDPRSGETQYF.

V is TRBV11-2 and J is TRBJ2-7; D perhaps matches TRBD1 (6 bases). V gave up 5 bases and J gave up 0 bases, with 11 bases separating them. This CDR3 has 14 amino acids. Germline V CDR1 and CDR2: SGHAT, FQNNGV. CDR3 DNA sequence: TGTGCCAGCAGCCCGAGACAGGCCTCCTACGAGCAGTACTTC. This translates into CASSPRQASYEQYF.

The chain couples TRBV19 to TRBJ1-2, with TRBD1 matching over 7 bases. Trimming took 5 bases from V and 8 from J; bases not matched to a gene: 8. This CDR3 has 13 amino acids. CDR1 is LNHDA, CDR2 SQIVND, per germline (reference sequence). The CDR3 DNA reads as TGTGCCAGTAGTCCGACAGGGTGGGAAGGCTACACCTTC. This encodes CASSPTGWEGYTF.

A single count supports this clone. The genes are TRBV11-3 and TRBJ1-1, with TRBD1 as a possible D gene (6 bases). The CDR3 is 15 amino acids. Germline assignment: CDR1 SGHNT and CDR2 YENEEA. With 1 base removed from V and 1 base from J, the gap between germline ends came to 10 bases. The CDR3 DNA is TGTGCCAGCAGCTTAGGGGGGACAAGGAACACTGAAGCTTTCTTT. This translates into CASSLGGTRNTEAFF.

In the case of this clone: The sample contains more than one DNA sequence encoding this CDR3. J is TRBJ2-5 and V is TRBV11-2, with unresolved D. CDR3 size: 11 residues. Per the germline V gene, CDR1 is SGHAT and CDR2 is FQNNGV. Trimming cost V 3 bases and J 4 bases, with 3 bases left between them. The chain's CDR3 is CASSFRETQYF. For the CDR3, the DNA is TGTGCCAGCAGCTTTAGAGAGACCCAGTACTTC.